These 14 T cell receptor beta chains originate from one sample sequenced in a study of CD8 T cells in Susac syndrome. Reverse transcription used roughly 0.45 to 1 ug RNA and random hexamers. TCRdb recomputed calls from the immunoSEQ multiplex PCR reads with MiXCR, one row per CDR3 protein. The table includes about 190,000 distinct CDR3 sequences, more than 90% detected once. Sequencing was performed on CD4+ T cells from PBMCs. These receptors originate from a human donor with Susac syndrome.

This clonotype was counted once. V usage is TRBV4-2 and J usage is TRBJ2-1; 8 nucleotides line up with TRBD1. CDR3 size: 17 residues. Losses at the gene ends were 1 base for V and 7 bases for J; bases not matched to a gene: 12. Germline CDR1 and CDR2: LGHNA and YNFKEQ. The CDR3 spells CASSQVRTGGVVNEQFF. CDR3 bases: TGTGCCAGCAGCCAAGTTAGAACAGGGGGAGTGGTGAATGAGCAGTTCTTC.

This rearrangement joins TRBV6-1 to TRBJ1-2, with D possibly TRBD1 on 5 matching bases. The CDR3 contains 16 residues. Germline V lookup: CDR1 MNHNS, CDR2 SASEGT. Trimming left V 7 bases short and J 3 bases short, with 21 bases between. The CDR3 sequence is CASTRSGTGSYYGYTF. The CDR3 nucleotides are TGTGCCAGCACTCGATCCGGGACGGGATCATACTATGGCTACACCTTC.

The gene calls are TRBV10-3 and TRBJ2-7; D unclear. This CDR3 contains 12 residues. Germline V lookup: CDR1 ENHRY, CDR2 SYGVKD. The V end was cut by 2 bases, the J end by 4 bases, with 6 bases between. The CDR3 coding sequence is TGTGCCATCAGTGAGGAGCAGTACGAGCAGTACTTC. As protein: CAISEEQYEQYF.

The chain employs TRBV18 and TRBJ1-5; D uncertain. The CDR3 contains 13 residues. V lost 3 bases to trimming and J lost 5 bases, with 8 bases between them. CDR1 and CDR2 (germline): KGHSH, LQKENI. CDR3 in DNA: TGTGCCAGCTCACCCTCCGGGGATCAGCCCCAGCATTTT. Translated: CASSPSGDQPQHF.

The chain carries TRBV5-1 and TRBJ2-7, with D possibly TRBD1 on 5 matching bases. CDR1 is SGHRS, CDR2 YFSETQ, per germline. V shed 1 base and J shed 0 bases, with 11 bases lying between them. The CDR3 is 15 residues long. In DNA, the CDR3 is TGCGCCAGCAGCTTGAGGGTCAGGGCCTCCTACGAGCAGTACTTC. Protein: CASSLRVRASYEQYF.

The V call is TRBV9, the J call TRBJ1-6, with D hard to call. CDR1 and CDR2 from the germline V gene are SGDLS and YYNGEE. V was cut by 0 bases and J by 7 bases, with 17 bases left in between. The CDR3 has 17 residues. The CDR3 coding sequence is TGTGCCAGCAGCGTAGGTCCATTAGGGCGGTCGAATTCACCCCTCCACTTT. This codes for CASSVGPLGRSNSPLHF.

This chain connects TRBV3-1 to TRBJ2-5; 9 bases are a match to TRBD2. Germline V lookup: CDR1 LGHDT, CDR2 YNNKEL (reference sequence). This CDR3 has 16 residues. J was trimmed by 5 bases and V by 0 bases; bases with no gene match: 7. This CDR3 is CASSQDRASGAETQYF. CDR3 DNA: TGTGCCAGCAGCCAAGATAGGGCTAGCGGGGCTGAGACCCAGTACTTC.

This chain joins TRBV4-3 and TRBJ1-6; perhaps TRBD1 as D (6 bases). With 1 base removed from V and 7 bases from J, the gap between germline ends came to 8 bases. CDR1 is LGHNA and CDR2 is YSLEER in the germline V gene. This CDR3 is 14 amino acids long. CDR3 residues: CASSQGGGNSPLHF. The CDR3 DNA reads TGCGCCAGCAGCCAAGGAGGGGGGAATTCACCCCTCCACTTT.

The V gene is TRBV4-3, the J gene TRBJ2-7, with TRBD1 matching 7 bases. Losses at the gene ends were 3 bases for V and 3 bases for J; bases not matched to a gene: 11. The CDR3 runs to 16 residues. Germline-derived CDR1 and CDR2 are LGHNA and YSLEER. CDR3 DNA sequence: TGCGCCAGCAGCCATATTCCGGGACAGCGAAACTACGAGCAGTACTTC. Residues: CASSHIPGQRNYEQYF.

V is TRBV30 and J is TRBJ2-3, with D perhaps being TRBD1 or TRBD2 (5 bases each). With 4 bases removed from V and 7 bases from J, the gap between germline ends came to 15 bases. CDR1 and CDR2 from the germline V gene are GTSNPN and SVGIG (reference sequence). The CDR3 runs to 13 residues. CDR3 coding DNA: TGTGCCTGGACCGAGGGGTCGGTTAATACGCAGTATTTT. Protein sequence: CAWTEGSVNTQYF.

The chain employs TRBV12-3 or TRBV12-4 and TRBJ1-5; D is perhaps TRBD1 (6 bases). Deletions cut 3 bases from V and 7 bases from J, with 16 bases between. There are 15 residues in the CDR3. The CDR3 bases are TGTGCCAGCAGTTTCGTGACAGGAGTATCCCAGCCCCAGCATTTT. Its protein is CASSFVTGVSQPQHF.

The chain joins TRBV10-3 to TRBJ2-7; D gene unclear. V gave up 6 bases and J gave up 0 bases, with 6 bases separating them. There are 12 residues in the CDR3. Germline assignment: CDR1 ENHRY and CDR2 SYGVKD. In nucleotides, the CDR3 is TGTGCCATCAGAAAAGGCTCCTACGAGCAGTACTTC. It specifies CAIRKGSYEQYF.

This chain joins TRBV28 and TRBJ2-7; no definite D call. V shed 6 bases and J shed 5 bases, with 17 bases lying between them. The CDR3 has 14 residues. Germline-derived CDR1 and CDR2 are MDHEN and SYDVKM. CDR3 sequence: CASRPRVRTNEQYF. Written as DNA, the CDR3 is TGTGCCAGCAGACCTCGTGTCCGCACCAACGAGCAGTACTTC.

J is TRBJ2-7 and V is TRBV12-3 or TRBV12-4, with 14 nucleotides matching TRBD2. The junction had 5 bases not matched to a gene; V was cut back by 3 bases and J by 1 base. The CDR3 length is 17 residues. This CDR3 reads CASSFRLAGGRSYEQYF. CDR3 nucleotide sequence: TGTGCCAGCAGTTTCAGACTAGCGGGGGGGCGATCCTACGAGCAGTACTTC.